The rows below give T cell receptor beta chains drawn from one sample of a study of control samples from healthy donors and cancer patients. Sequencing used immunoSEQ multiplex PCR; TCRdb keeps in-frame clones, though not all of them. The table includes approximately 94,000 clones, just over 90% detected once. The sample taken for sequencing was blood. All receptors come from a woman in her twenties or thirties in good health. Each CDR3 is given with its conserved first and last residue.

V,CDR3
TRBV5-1,CASSLGQGAGQPQHF
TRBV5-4,CASSFGQLSYEQYF
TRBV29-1,CSVETNPNQPQHF
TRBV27,CASKLGSTNEKLFF
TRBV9,CASSLTLSGEAFF
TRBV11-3,CASSSVMNTEAFF
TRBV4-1,CASSQTAYEQETQYF
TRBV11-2,CASSPGTAGYQPQHF
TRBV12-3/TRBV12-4,CASSFQENTEAFF
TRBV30,CAWRTGRTSTDTQYF
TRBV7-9,CAGSLKTEAFF
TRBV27,CASSLDVGTENSNQPQHF
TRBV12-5,CASGLGDALKAFF
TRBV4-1,CASSQGAWSNEQFF
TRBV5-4,CASSLLQGHAGNTIYF
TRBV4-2,CASSPSGTGYIEAFF
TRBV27,CASSSWATGNEKLFF
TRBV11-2,CASSLDVAGTGGDGYTF
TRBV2,CATWFGQGTEAFF
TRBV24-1,CATSDGYQETQYF
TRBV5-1,CASSSGTGGTDTQYF
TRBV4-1,CASSQDGQGGGTIYF
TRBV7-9,CASSLRDSYGYTF
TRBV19,CASSITPDTQYF
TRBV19,CASSTGTVRGDIQYF
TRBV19,CASKGARNQPQHF
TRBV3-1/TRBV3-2,CASSHRGTGLNEKLFF
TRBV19,CASSQGQGRSGNTIYF